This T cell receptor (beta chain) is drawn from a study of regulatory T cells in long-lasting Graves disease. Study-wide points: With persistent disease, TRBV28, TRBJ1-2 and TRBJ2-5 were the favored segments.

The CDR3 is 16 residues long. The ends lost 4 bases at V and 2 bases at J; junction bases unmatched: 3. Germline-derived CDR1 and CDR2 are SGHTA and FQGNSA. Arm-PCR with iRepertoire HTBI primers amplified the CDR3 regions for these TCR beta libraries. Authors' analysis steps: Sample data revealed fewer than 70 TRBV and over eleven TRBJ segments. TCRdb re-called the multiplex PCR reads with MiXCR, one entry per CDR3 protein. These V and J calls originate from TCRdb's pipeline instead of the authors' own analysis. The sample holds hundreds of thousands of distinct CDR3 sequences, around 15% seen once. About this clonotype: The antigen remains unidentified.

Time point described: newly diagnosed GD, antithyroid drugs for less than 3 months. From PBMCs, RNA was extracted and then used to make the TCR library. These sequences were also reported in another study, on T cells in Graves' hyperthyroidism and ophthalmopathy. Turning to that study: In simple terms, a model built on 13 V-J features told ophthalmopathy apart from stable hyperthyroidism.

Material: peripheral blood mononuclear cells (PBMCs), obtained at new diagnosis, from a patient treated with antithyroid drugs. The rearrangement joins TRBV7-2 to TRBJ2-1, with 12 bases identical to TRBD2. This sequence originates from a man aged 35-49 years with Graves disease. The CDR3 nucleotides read TGTGCCAGCAGCTCCCGACTAGCGGGGGCCTACAATGAGCAGTTCTTC. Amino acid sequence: CASSSRLAGAYNEQFF.